This T cell receptor beta chain was captured in a study of cytomegalovirus exposure and HLA in healthy donors. Study-wide background: A prior analysis found about 120 million unique TCR beta sequences from around 190 million T cells.

Germline V lookup: CDR1 LNHDA, CDR2 SQIVND (reference sequence). V lost 4 bases, J lost 4 bases, and 4 bases stayed unmatched. The CDR3 loop spans 14 amino acids. To note about this clone: Its antigen is not identified.

With 60 Vbeta and 13 Jbeta primers, the PCR was carried out. Libraries were prepared by immunoSEQ multiplex PCR; TCRdb keeps only in-frame clonotypes and omits some of them. The table records around 120,000 clones, roughly 80% of them present only once. Findings of the study overall: Reportedly, cytomegalovirus status was diagnosed with high sensitivity and specificity. Later analysis placed DRB1 highest and HLA-C lowest in TCR association rates, which differed by HLA locus.

The chain uses TRBV19 and TRBJ2-5, with 9 bases identical to TRBD1. The sample was PBMCs. The sequence came from a man in his fifties or sixties in good health and CMV-seropositive. CDR3 sequence reads: CASSSYRGRETQYF. CDR3 sequence (DNA): TGTGCCAGTAGTAGCTACAGGGGGCGAGAGACCCAGTACTTC. Using reference TRBV19 and TRBJ2-5 for the parts outside the CDR3, the full variable domain is DGGITQSPKYLFRKEGQNVTLSCEQNLNHDAMYWYRQDPGQGLRLIYYSQIVNDFQKGDIAEGYSVSREKKESFPLTVTSAQKNPTAFYLCASSSYRGRETQYFGPGTRLLVL.